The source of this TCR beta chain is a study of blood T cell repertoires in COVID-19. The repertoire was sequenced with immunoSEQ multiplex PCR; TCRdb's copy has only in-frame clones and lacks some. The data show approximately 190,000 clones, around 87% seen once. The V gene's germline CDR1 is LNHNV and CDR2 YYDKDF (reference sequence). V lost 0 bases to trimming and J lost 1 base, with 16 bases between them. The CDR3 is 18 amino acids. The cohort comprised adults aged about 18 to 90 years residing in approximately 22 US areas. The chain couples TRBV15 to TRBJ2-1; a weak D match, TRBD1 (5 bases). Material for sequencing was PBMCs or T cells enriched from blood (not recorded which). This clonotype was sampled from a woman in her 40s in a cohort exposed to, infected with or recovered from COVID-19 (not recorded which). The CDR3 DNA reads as TGTGCCACCAGCAGAGAGATGAGTAGGACAAATTCCTACAATGAGCAGTTCTTC. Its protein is CATSREMSRTNSYNEQFF.